This TCR beta chain comes out of a study of cytomegalovirus exposure and HLA in healthy donors. Study-level findings and limits: Some segments of the V type, notably TRBV6-2 and TRBV6-3, were excluded as indistinguishable.

Each of the donors was a healthy bone marrow donor. Worth noting for this clone: The antigen is not known.

Trimming cost V 4 bases and J 7 bases; bases outside gene matches: 3. The CDR3 extends over 12 amino acids. CDR1 SNHLY and CDR2 FYNNEI come from the germline V gene. The PCR contained 60 Vbeta and 13 Jbeta primers. Some clones are missing from TCRdb's copy, which holds only in-frame ones; the method was immunoSEQ multiplex PCR. The sample carries 180,000 or so clones, 82% recorded once. The source is a man aged 40-50 years in good health and CMV-seronegative. J is TRBJ1-2 and V is TRBV2; TRBD1 aligns across 7 bases. The sequenced material came from PBMCs. This chain's CDR3 is CASSGTGGGYTF. The CDR3 nucleotides read TGTGCCAGCAGTGGGACAGGCGGTGGCTACACCTTC.